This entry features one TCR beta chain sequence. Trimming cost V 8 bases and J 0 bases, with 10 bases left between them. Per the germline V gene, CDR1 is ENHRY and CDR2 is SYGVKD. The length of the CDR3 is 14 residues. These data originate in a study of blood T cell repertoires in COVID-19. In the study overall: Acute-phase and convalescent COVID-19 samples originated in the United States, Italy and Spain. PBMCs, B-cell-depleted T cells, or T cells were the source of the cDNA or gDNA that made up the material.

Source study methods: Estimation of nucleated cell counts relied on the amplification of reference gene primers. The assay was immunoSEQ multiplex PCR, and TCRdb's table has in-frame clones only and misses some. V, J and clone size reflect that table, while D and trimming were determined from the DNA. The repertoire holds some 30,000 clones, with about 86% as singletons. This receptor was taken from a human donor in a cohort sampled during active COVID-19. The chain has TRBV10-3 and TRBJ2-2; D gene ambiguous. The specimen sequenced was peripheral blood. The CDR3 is CAIAGHSNTGELFF. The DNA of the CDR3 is TGTGCCATCGCTGGGCATTCGAACACCGGGGAGCTGTTTTTT.